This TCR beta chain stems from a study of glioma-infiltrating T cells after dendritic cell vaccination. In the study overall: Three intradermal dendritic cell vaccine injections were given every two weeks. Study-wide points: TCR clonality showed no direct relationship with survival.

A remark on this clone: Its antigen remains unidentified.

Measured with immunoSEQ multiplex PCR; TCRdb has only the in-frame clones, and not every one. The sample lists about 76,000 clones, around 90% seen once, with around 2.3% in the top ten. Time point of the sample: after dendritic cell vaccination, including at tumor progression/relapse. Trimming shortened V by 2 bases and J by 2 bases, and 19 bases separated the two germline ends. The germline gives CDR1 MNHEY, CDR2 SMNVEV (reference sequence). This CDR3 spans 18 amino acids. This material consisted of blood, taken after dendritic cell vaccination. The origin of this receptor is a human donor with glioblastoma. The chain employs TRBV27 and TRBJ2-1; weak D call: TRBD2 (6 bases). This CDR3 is CASSLRGRDWRAYNEQFF. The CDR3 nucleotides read TGTGCCAGCAGTTTAAGAGGCAGGGACTGGCGGGCCTACAATGAGCAGTTCTTC.